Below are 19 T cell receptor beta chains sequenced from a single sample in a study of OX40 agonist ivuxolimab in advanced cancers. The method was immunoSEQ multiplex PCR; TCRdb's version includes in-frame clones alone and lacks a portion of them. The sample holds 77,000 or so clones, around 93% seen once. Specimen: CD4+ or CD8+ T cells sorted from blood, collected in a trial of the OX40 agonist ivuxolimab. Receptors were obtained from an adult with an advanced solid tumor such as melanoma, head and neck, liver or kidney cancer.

DNA for the CDR3: TGCGCCAGCAGCCTGGGATTGGGGGACAATCAGCCCCAGCATTTT. Protein sequence: CASSLGLGDNQPQHF. The rearrangement joins TRBV5-1 to TRBJ1-5; D is possibly TRBD1 (5 bases). Deletions cut 4 bases from V and 3 bases from J, with 14 bases between. CDR1 and CDR2 from the germline V gene are SGHRS and YFSETQ. This CDR3 has 15 amino acids.

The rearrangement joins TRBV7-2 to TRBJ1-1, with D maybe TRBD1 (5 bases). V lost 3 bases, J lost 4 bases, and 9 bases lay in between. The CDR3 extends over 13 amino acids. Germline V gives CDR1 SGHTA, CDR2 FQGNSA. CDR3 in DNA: TGTGCCAGCAGCTTCGACAGAGGCACTGAAGCTTTCTTT. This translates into CASSFDRGTEAFF.

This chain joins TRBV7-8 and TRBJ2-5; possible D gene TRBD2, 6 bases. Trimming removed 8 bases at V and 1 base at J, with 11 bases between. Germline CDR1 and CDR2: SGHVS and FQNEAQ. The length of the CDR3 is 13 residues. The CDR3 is CASGGTFQETQYF. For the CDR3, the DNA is TGTGCCAGCGGGGGGACTTTCCAAGAGACCCAGTACTTC.

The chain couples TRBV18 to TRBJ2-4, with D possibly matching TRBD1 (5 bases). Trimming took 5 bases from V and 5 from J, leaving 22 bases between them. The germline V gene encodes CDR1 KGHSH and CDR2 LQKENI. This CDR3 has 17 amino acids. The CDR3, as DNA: TGTGCCAGCTCAGTGGCGAGGCCAGACCCACAGGAAAACATTCAGTACTTC. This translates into CASSVARPDPQENIQYF.

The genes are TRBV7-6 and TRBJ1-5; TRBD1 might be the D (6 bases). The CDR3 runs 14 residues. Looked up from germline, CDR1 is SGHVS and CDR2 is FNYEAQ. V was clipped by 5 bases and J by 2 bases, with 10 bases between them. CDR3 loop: CASSHREGNQPQHF. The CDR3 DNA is TGTGCCAGCAGCCACAGGGAGGGCAATCAGCCCCAGCATTTT.

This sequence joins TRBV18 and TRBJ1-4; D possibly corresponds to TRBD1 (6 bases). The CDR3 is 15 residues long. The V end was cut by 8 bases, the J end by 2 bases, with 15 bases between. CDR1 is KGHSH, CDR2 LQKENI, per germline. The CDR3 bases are TGTGCCAGCGCCCGTGGGGGGGCGACTAATGAAAAACTGTTTTTT. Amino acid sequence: CASARGGATNEKLFF.

In DNA, the CDR3 is TGTGCCAGCAGCTTAGTCGGGGGGACGGGCTTGCGCTATGGCTACACCTTC. It yields the protein CASSLVGGTGLRYGYTF. The chain employs TRBV7-9 and TRBJ1-2; TRBD1 is a possible D gene (5 bases). The V end was cut by 1 base, the J end by 4 bases, with 19 bases between. CDR3 length: 17 residues. CDR1 and CDR2 (germline): SEHNR, FQNEAQ (reference sequence).

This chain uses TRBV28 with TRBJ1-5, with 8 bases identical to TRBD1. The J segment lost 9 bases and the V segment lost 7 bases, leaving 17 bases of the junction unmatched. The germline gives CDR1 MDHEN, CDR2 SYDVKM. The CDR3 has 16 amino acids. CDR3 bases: TGTGCCAGCAATCTTTCCGGGACAGGTGTTTCCTGGCCCCAGCATTTT. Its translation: CASNLSGTGVSWPQHF.

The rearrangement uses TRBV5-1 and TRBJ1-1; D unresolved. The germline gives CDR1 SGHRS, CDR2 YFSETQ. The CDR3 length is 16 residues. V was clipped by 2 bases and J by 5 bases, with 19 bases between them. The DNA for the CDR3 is TGCGCCAGCAGCTTCCGCCGTCATGATACAAAGACTGAAGCTTTCTTT. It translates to CASSFRRHDTKTEAFF. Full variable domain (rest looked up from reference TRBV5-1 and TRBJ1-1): KAGVTQTPRYLIKTRGQQVTLSCSPISGHRSVSWYQQTPGQGLQFLFEYFSETQRNKGNFPGRFSGRQFSNSRSEMNVSTLELGDSALYLCASSFRRHDTKTEAFFGQGTRLTVV.

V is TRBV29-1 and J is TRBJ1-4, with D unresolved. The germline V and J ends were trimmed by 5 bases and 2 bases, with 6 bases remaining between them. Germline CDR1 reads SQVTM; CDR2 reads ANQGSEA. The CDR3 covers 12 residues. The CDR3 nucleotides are TGCAGCGTTTTGGGGACTAATGAAAAACTGTTTTTT. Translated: CSVLGTNEKLFF.

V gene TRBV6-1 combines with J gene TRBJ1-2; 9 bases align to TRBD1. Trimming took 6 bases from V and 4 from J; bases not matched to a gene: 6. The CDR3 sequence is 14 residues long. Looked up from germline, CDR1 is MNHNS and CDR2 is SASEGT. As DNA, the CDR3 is TGTGCCAGCAGGCCGGGACAGGGTATCTATGGCTACACCTTC. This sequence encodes CASRPGQGIYGYTF.

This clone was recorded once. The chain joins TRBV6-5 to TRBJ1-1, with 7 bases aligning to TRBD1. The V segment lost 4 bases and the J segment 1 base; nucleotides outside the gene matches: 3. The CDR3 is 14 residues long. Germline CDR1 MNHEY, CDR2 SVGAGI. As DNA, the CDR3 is TGTGCCAGCAGTTGGGACAGAAAGAACACTGAAGCTTTCTTT. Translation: CASSWDRKNTEAFF.

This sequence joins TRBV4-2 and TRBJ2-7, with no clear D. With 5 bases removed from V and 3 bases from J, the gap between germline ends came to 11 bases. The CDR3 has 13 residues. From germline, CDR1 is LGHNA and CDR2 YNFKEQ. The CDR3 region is CASSSGRSYEQYF. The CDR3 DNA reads TGTGCCAGCAGCTCAGGACGGAGCTACGAGCAGTACTTC.

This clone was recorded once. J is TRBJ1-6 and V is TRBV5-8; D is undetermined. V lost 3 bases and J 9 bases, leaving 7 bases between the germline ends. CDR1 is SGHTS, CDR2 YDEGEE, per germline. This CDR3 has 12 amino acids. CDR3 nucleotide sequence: TGTGCCAGCAGCTGGGCCGGTTCACCCCTCCACTTT. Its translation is CASSWAGSPLHF.

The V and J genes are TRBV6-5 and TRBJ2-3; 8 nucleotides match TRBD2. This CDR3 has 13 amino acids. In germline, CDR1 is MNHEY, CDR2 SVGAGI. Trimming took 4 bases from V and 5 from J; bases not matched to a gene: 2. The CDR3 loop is CASSFLAGDTQYF. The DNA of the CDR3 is TGTGCCAGCAGTTTCCTAGCGGGAGATACGCAGTATTTT.

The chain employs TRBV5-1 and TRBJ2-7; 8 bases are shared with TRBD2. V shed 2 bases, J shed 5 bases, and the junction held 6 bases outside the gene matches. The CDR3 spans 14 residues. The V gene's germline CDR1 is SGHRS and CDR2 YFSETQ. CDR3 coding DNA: TGCGCCAGCAGCTTAGGAAGCGGGAGCGACGAGCAGTACTTC. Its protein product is CASSLGSGSDEQYF. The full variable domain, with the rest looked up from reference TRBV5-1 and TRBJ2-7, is KAGVTQTPRYLIKTRGQQVTLSCSPISGHRSVSWYQQTPGQGLQFLFEYFSETQRNKGNFPGRFSGRQFSNSRSEMNVSTLELGDSALYLCASSLGSGSDEQYFGPGTRLTVT.

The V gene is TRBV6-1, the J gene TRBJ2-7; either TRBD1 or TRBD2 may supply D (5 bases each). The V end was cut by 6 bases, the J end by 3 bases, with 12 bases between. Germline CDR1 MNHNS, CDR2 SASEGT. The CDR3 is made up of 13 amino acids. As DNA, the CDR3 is TGTGCCAGCAGAGGGACGGGAAACTACGAGCAGTACTTC. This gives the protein CASRGTGNYEQYF.

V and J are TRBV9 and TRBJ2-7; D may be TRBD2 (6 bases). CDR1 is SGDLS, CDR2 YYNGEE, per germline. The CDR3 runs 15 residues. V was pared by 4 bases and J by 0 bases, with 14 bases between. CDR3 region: CASSPAGRNSYEQYF. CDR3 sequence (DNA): TGTGCCAGCAGCCCGGCGGGGCGCAACTCCTACGAGCAGTACTTC.

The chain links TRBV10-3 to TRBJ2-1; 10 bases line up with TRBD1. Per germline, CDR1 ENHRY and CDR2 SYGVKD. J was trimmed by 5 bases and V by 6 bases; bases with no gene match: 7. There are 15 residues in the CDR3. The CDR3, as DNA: TGTGCCATCAGGGGACAGGGGACCGTCGACAATGAGCAGTTCTTC. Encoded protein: CAIRGQGTVDNEQFF.